The 10 T cell receptor beta chains reported below all come from one sample, sequenced in a study of T cell changes during pregnancy in multiple sclerosis (dated by TCRdb to between 2017 and 2020). Libraries were built with the immunoSEQ multiplex PCR assay. TCRdb carries this immuneACCESS record with in-frame sequences only. Its versions omit some clonotypes, under half of them owing to an unresolved V gene in the studies checked, with the rest unexplained. The sample records about 69,000 clones, over 75% of which are singletons. The top ten clonotypes cover under 0.3% of the sample. This material consisted of CD4+ T cells from peripheral blood mononuclear cells, taken in the third trimester of pregnancy. The receptors here all came from a female donor in good health, enrolled as a control in a pregnancy study.

This clone was recorded a few times. This chain links TRBV5-1 with TRBJ2-2; D not certain. Germline CDR1 reads SGHRS; CDR2 reads YFSETQ. This CDR3 is built from 16 residues. Trimming stripped 0 bases from V and 3 bases from J, with 12 bases between. DNA for the CDR3: TGCGCCAGCAGCTTGGCGCCTAGGCGAGACACCGGGGAGCTGTTTTTT. Its translation: CASSLAPRRDTGELFF. The full variable domain, with the rest looked up from reference TRBV5-1 and TRBJ2-2, is KAGVTQTPRYLIKTRGQQVTLSCSPISGHRSVSWYQQTPGQGLQFLFEYFSETQRNKGNFPGRFSGRQFSNSRSEMNVSTLELGDSALYLCASSLAPRRDTGELFFGEGSRLTVL.

The rearrangement links TRBV4-3 to TRBJ2-1, with TRBD2 as a possible D gene (5 bases). This CDR3 spans 16 amino acids. CDR1 is LGHNA and CDR2 is YSLEER in the germline V gene. Trimming stripped 1 base from V and 8 bases from J, with 18 bases between. Here the CDR3 reads CASSQGTRGVIDEQFF. For the CDR3, the DNA is TGCGCCAGCAGCCAAGGGACTCGCGGAGTTATCGATGAGCAGTTCTTC.

The genes are TRBV19 and TRBJ2-6; D not certain. CDR1 is LNHDA, CDR2 SQIVND, per germline (reference sequence). CDR3 length: 15 residues. The V and J ends lost 4 bases and 0 bases respectively, with 7 bases between them. The CDR3 is CASSRLSSGANVLTF. In DNA, the CDR3 is TGTGCCAGTAGTAGGTTGAGCTCTGGGGCCAACGTCCTGACTTTC.

The rearrangement joins TRBV7-2 to TRBJ2-1; possibly TRBD2 for D (6 bases). The CDR3 covers 16 residues. Germline CDR1 and CDR2: SGHTA and FQGNSA. Trimming took off 5 bases at V and 8 bases at J, with 22 bases between the two ends. CDR3 sequence: CASSPLGQGGIDEQFF. CDR3 nucleotide sequence: TGTGCCAGCAGCCCTCTGGGTCAGGGAGGAATAGATGAGCAGTTCTTC. Based on the CDR3 plus reference TRBV7-2 and TRBJ2-1, the full variable domain is GAGVSQSPSNKVTEKGKDVELRCDPISGHTALYWYRQSLGQGLEFLIYFQGNSAPDKSGLPSDRFSAERTGGSVSTLTIQRTQQEDSAVYLCASSPLGQGGIDEQFFGPGTRLTVL.

The table lists this clone with a count of one. The V and J genes are TRBV18 and TRBJ2-2; D possibly corresponds to TRBD2 (6 bases). Trimming removed 4 bases at V and 0 bases at J, with 12 bases between. The V gene's germline CDR1 is KGHSH and CDR2 LQKENI. The CDR3 is 16 residues long. CDR3 sequence: CASSLNGGSNTGELFF. The CDR3 bases are TGTGCCAGCTCACTGAACGGGGGTTCGAACACCGGGGAGCTGTTTTTT. The whole variable domain, remainder taken from reference TRBV18 and TRBJ2-2, is NAGVMQNPRHLVRRRGQEARLRCSPMKGHSHVYWYRQLPEEGLKFMVYLQKENIIDESGMPKERFSAEFPKEGPSILRIQQVVRGDSAAYFCASSLNGGSNTGELFFGEGSRLTVL.

This sequence joins TRBV30 and TRBJ2-5; D may be TRBD2 (5 bases). The CDR3 covers 14 residues. V was pared by 2 bases and J by 2 bases, with 12 bases between. Per germline, CDR1 GTSNPN and CDR2 SVGIG (reference sequence). The CDR3 DNA sequence: TGTGCCTGGAGTCGGGGTGGCCGACAAGAGACCCAGTACTTC. Its translation is CAWSRGGRQETQYF. The full variable domain, rest sourced from reference TRBV30 and TRBJ2-5, is SQTIHQWPATLVQPVGSPLSLECTVEGTSNPNLYWYRQAAGRGLQLLFYSVGIGQISSEVPQNLSASRPQDRQFILSSKKLLLSDSGFYLCAWSRGGRQETQYFGPGTRLLVL.

The V and J genes are TRBV7-9 and TRBJ1-2; D perhaps matches TRBD1 (5 bases). This CDR3 spans 15 amino acids. CDR1 and CDR2 from the germline V gene are SEHNR and FQNEAQ (reference sequence). V was shortened by 5 bases and J by 5 bases, with 18 bases between the two germline ends. DNA of the CDR3: TGTGCCAGCAGCCGCATCGGGGGGGAAGTATATGGCTACACCTTC. Translated, it gives CASSRIGGEVYGYTF.

This chain uses TRBV7-2 with TRBJ2-7; TRBD1 aligns across 7 bases. CDR3 length: 14 residues. Germline trimming cut 1 base from V and 4 bases from J; bases unmatched to any gene: 4. CDR1 is SGHTA and CDR2 is FQGNSA in the germline V gene. The CDR3 loop reads CASSLGHRGYEQYF. The CDR3, as DNA: TGTGCCAGCAGCTTAGGGCACAGGGGTTACGAGCAGTACTTC.

The rearrangement links TRBV7-8 to TRBJ1-1, with 9 positions matching TRBD1. Germline assignment: CDR1 SGHVS and CDR2 FQNEAQ. The V and J ends lost 2 bases and 3 bases, in that order; junction bases with no gene match: 1. This CDR3 has 14 amino acids. CDR3 DNA: TGTGCCAGCAGCTTAAGGACAGGGGACACTGAAGCTTTCTTT. It specifies CASSLRTGDTEAFF.

This chain uses TRBV5-8 with TRBJ2-6; D perhaps matches TRBD1 (5 bases). Between the trimmed V and J ends, which lost 4 bases and 0 bases, there was a span of 11 bases. The CDR3 has 16 residues. The germline V gene has CDR1 SGHTS and CDR2 YDEGEE. CDR3 nucleotide sequence: TGTGCCAGCAGCCCGGACACCACCTCTGGGGCCAACGTCCTGACTTTC. It codes for CASSPDTTSGANVLTF.